This T cell receptor (beta chain) came from a study of T cell responses to AZD1222 COVID-19 vaccine. Study results and limitations: Breadth and depth of Spike-specific TCRs rose after two AZD1222 doses. White British ancestry dominated among donors, who included more females, and clonal diversity was possibly underestimated.

Notes on this clone: Its antigen remains unidentified.

Trimming removed 0 bases from V and 0 bases from J, with 22 bases in between. CDR3 length equals 21 residues. Per germline, CDR1 SGDLS and CDR2 YYNGEE. The table came from immunoSEQ multiplex PCR; TCRdb's copy has only in-frame clones and leaves some out. The sample records more than 100,000 clones, approximately 92% being singletons. The rearrangement links TRBV9 to TRBJ2-6; D uncertain. This specimen consisted of peripheral blood, obtained on day 0 of AZD1222 vaccination. This sequence originates from an adult in good health. CDR3 nucleotide sequence: TGTGCCAGCAGCGTAGCGCCCCTTCCGGAATCCCCCCTCTCTGGGGCCAACGTCCTGACTTTC. Protein: CASSVAPLPESPLSGANVLTF.